These 26 T cell receptor beta chains originate from one sample sequenced in a study of T cell repertoires in cytomegalovirus infection. What these receptors recognize is not known. Each CDR3 protein gets one entry after TCRdb re-called the reads with MiXCR. The sample lists hundreds of thousands of distinct CDR3 sequences, 31% seen once, with around 15% in the top ten. Sequenced here: cultured CD8+ T cells from PBMCs, sampled from culture after CMV antigen stimulation. The receptor source for this set is a human donor in good health (CMV status not recorded). Some clones in this sample may be carry-over from other donors' samples.

The chain links TRBV20-1 to TRBJ2-7; D is ambiguous. The CDR3 is 12 residues long. V gave up 2 bases and J gave up 5 bases, with 10 bases separating them. CDR1 DFQATT and CDR2 SNEGSKA come from the germline V gene (reference sequence). In nucleotides, the CDR3 is TGCAGTGCTAGATTCAAGGGCCACGAGCAGTACTTC. Translating it yields CSARFKGHEQYF.

This clonotype has only a few counts. This sequence joins TRBV28 and TRBJ2-7, with 7 bases that match TRBD2. The CDR3 spans 16 residues. Germline V lookup: CDR1 MDHEN, CDR2 SYDVKM. V was clipped by 5 bases and J by 6 bases; unmatched bases: 16. The CDR3 here is CASSPGGRWDSGEQYV. In nucleotides, the CDR3 is TGTGCCAGCAGTCCCGGGGGGAGGTGGGACTCAGGCGAGCAGTACGTC.

The chain employs TRBV12-3 or TRBV12-4 and TRBJ1-2; no clear D. V was cut by 3 bases and J by 6 bases, with 23 bases left in between. The length of the CDR3 is 17 residues. In nucleotides, the CDR3 is TGTGCCAGCAGTTTTCGGGCCGGGTCCGACTTAATAGATGGCTACACCTTC. The encoded protein is CASSFRAGSDLIDGYTF.

In this sample, this clonotype turned up a few times. The rearrangement links TRBV6-2 or TRBV6-3 to TRBJ2-5; D possibly uses TRBD1 or TRBD2 (6 bases each). The CDR3 has 12 amino acids. The germline gives CDR1 MNHEY, CDR2 SVGEGT. V lost 0 bases to trimming and J lost 10 bases, with 9 bases between them. CDR3 DNA: TGTGCCAGCAGTTACTCGAGGGGGGACCAGTACTTC. Translated: CASSYSRGDQYF.

This clonotype was detected only a few times. The CDR3 is CASSPEVPGLAGYEQYF. CDR3 nucleotides: TGTGCCAGCAGCCCAGAGGTTCCGGGACTAGCGGGGTACGAGCAGTACTTC. The rearrangement links TRBV7-9 to TRBJ2-7; 13 bases are a match to TRBD2. Losses at the gene ends were 5 bases for V and 4 bases for J; bases not matched to a gene: 11. CDR3 size: 17 residues. Germline V gives CDR1 SEHNR, CDR2 FQNEAQ (reference sequence).

This clonotype was observed a few times. The chain uses TRBV7-2 and TRBJ2-7; 9 nucleotides align to TRBD2. The CDR3 is 14 amino acids. CDR1 and CDR2 (germline): SGHTA, FQGNSA. V shed 1 base and J 5 bases; nucleotides not matched to a gene: 3. The CDR3 DNA is TGTGCCAGCAGCTTAGAGGGACTAGCTAACGAGCAGTACTTC. It is translated as CASSLEGLANEQYF.

This chain connects TRBV5-6 to TRBJ1-1; tentatively, D is TRBD1 (6 bases). Germline V gives CDR1 SGHDT, CDR2 YYEEEE. The CDR3 runs to 13 residues. The germline V and J ends were trimmed by 4 bases and 9 bases, with 16 bases remaining between them. This CDR3 reads CASSQGGGGKAFF. CDR3 DNA: TGTGCCAGCAGCCAGGGAGGAGGGGGGAAAGCTTTCTTT. Full variable domain (outside the CDR3, taken from reference TRBV5-6 and TRBJ1-1): DAGVTQSPTHLIKTRGQQVTLRCSPKSGHDTVSWYQQALGQGPQFIFQYYEEEERQRGNFPDRFSGHQFPNYSSELNVNALLLGDSALYLCASSQGGGGKAFFGQGTRLTVV.

The chain combines TRBV7-9 with TRBJ2-6, with 9 bases matching TRBD1. Losses at the gene ends were 10 bases for V and 2 bases for J; bases not matched to a gene: 9. CDR3 length: 16 residues. Germline CDR1 is SEHNR and CDR2 is FQNEAQ (reference sequence). The CDR3 spells CATGQGIGAGANVLTF. The CDR3 nucleotides read TGTGCCACAGGACAGGGGATAGGCGCTGGGGCCAACGTCCTGACTTTC.

This clonotype was counted ten times or more. The chain carries TRBV4-1 and TRBJ2-1; D is perhaps TRBD1 (6 bases). V was shortened by 1 base and J by 4 bases, with 8 bases between the two germline ends. The CDR3 covers 14 residues. Germline values: CDR1 MGHRA, CDR2 YSYEKL. The CDR3 coding sequence is TGCGCCAGCAGCCAAGTTGGACAGTACAATGAGCAGTTCTTC. This codes for CASSQVGQYNEQFF.

The chain links TRBV6-1 to TRBJ1-5; D is possibly TRBD1 (6 bases). CDR1 is MNHNS and CDR2 is SASEGT in the germline V gene. V dropped 1 base and J dropped 7 bases, with 14 bases sitting between them. The CDR3 totals 15 residues. CDR3 DNA sequence: TGTGCCAGCAGTGAAGACCCACAGGGCTGGCAGCCCCAGCATTTT. Translation: CASSEDPQGWQPQHF.

This clonotype was seen only a few times. The chain employs TRBV12-3 or TRBV12-4 and TRBJ2-7; perhaps TRBD1 as D (6 bases). V dropped 3 bases and J dropped 4 bases, with 7 bases sitting between them. The length of the CDR3 is 12 residues. The chain's CDR3 is CASSFDRYEQYV. The DNA of the CDR3 is TGTGCCAGCAGTTTCGACAGGTACGAGCAGTACGTC.

The chain carries TRBV7-9 and TRBJ1-5; unclear D gene. Trimming cost V 4 bases and J 1 base, with 11 bases left between them. Germline assignment: CDR1 SEHNR and CDR2 FQNEAQ (reference sequence). The CDR3 length is 15 residues. In DNA form, the CDR3 reads TGTGCCAGCAGCTCCAATGTGGGGAGCAATCAGCCCCAGCATTTT. It specifies CASSSNVGSNQPQHF. Filled out from reference TRBV7-9 and TRBJ1-5, the complete variable domain reads DTGVSQNPRHKITKRGQNVTFRCDPISEHNRLYWYRQTLGQGPEFLTYFQNEAQLEKSRLLSDRFSAERPKGSFSTLEIQRTEQGDSAMYLCASSSNVGSNQPQHFGDGTRLSIL.

A word on this clonotype: A read error may explain this, as a much larger clone is one base away. The chain uses TRBV11-1 and TRBJ1-5; D is unresolved. The CDR3 consists of 14 residues. Germline lookup yields CDR1 SGHAT and CDR2 FQDESV (reference sequence). The germline V and J ends were trimmed by 3 bases and 5 bases, with 11 bases remaining between them. CDR3 amino acids: CASSLPWVDQPQHF. Written as DNA, the CDR3 is TGTGCCAGCAGCTTGCCATGGGTTGATCAGCCCCAGCATTTT.

This chain connects TRBV10-3 to TRBJ1-2; tentatively, D is TRBD1 (6 bases). Germline V gives CDR1 ENHRY, CDR2 SYGVKD. The length of the CDR3 is 14 residues. Trimming shortened V by 8 bases and J by 2 bases, and 15 bases separated the two germline ends. The CDR3 here is CAIRVGQPNYGYTF. For the CDR3, the DNA is TGTGCCATCCGGGTAGGACAGCCAAACTATGGCTACACCTTC.

This CDR3 is CAGQGASYEQYF. The CDR3 coding sequence is TGTGCCGGACAGGGGGCTTCCTACGAGCAGTACTTC. The chain links TRBV5-8 to TRBJ2-7; TRBD1 agrees at 11 bases. This CDR3 is built from 12 residues. Germline V gene sequence: CDR1 SGHTS, CDR2 YDEGEE. With 10 bases clipped from V and 1 base from J, the junction kept 1 base outside the gene matches.

This clonotype has only a few counts. The V and J genes are TRBV27 and TRBJ1-1; unclear D gene. The CDR3 is made up of 11 amino acids. Trimming shortened V by 8 bases and J by 7 bases, and 11 bases separated the two germline ends. Germline V gives CDR1 MNHEY, CDR2 SMNVEV (reference sequence). In DNA, the CDR3 is TGTGCCAGCGGAACAGTAGTTGAAGCTTTCTTT. Protein: CASGTVVEAFF.

This clonotype has only a few counts. This chain connects TRBV19 to TRBJ1-1, with a possible D match to TRBD1 (5 bases). CDR3 length equals 14 residues. The V and J ends lost 2 bases and 6 bases respectively, with 13 bases between them. Germline V lookup: CDR1 LNHDA, CDR2 SQIVND (reference sequence). The CDR3 DNA sequence: TGTGCCAGTAGTATAAAGGGGTTGAGGGCTGAAGCTTTCTTT. It yields the protein CASSIKGLRAEAFF.

The rearrangement uses TRBV11-2 and TRBJ2-1; 9 nucleotides agree with TRBD2. Per germline, CDR1 SGHAT and CDR2 FQNNGV. This CDR3 comprises 15 residues. The V and J ends lost 4 bases and 6 bases, in that order; junction bases with no gene match: 7. The CDR3 bases are TGTGCCAGCAGCTCGCCCGGCGGGGGGGTCAATGAGCAGTTCTTC. This translates into CASSSPGGGVNEQFF.

The rearrangement joins TRBV7-4 to TRBJ2-7, with D uncertain. From germline, CDR1 is SGHVT and CDR2 SQSDAQ. CDR3 length equals 14 residues. Trimming pared 1 base from V and 2 bases from J, leaving 9 bases between. The CDR3 reads CASSLGTAAYEQYV. Here the CDR3 DNA reads TGTGCCAGCAGCTTAGGGACCGCGGCCTACGAGCAGTACGTC.

V is TRBV12-3 or TRBV12-4 and J is TRBJ2-7; the D is unclear. The V end was cut by 7 bases, the J end by 7 bases, with 14 bases between. The CDR3 runs 12 residues. The CDR3 DNA sequence: TGTGCCAGCACCTTCCGAGGAGCGGAGCAGTACTTC. Translation: CASTFRGAEQYF.

This clonotype has a handful of counts. The chain is built from TRBV5-1 and TRBJ1-2; 9 bases map to TRBD1. Looked up from germline, CDR1 is SGHRS and CDR2 is YFSETQ. Unmatched junction bases numbered 13, after V lost 3 bases and J lost 7 bases. The CDR3 length is 16 residues. Written as DNA, the CDR3 is TGCGCCAGCAGCTGGTTCCACCGGGACAGGGAGGTTGGCTACACCTTC. Encoded protein: CASSWFHRDREVGYTF. The whole variable domain, filled in from reference TRBV5-1 and TRBJ1-2, reads KAGVTQTPRYLIKTRGQQVTLSCSPISGHRSVSWYQQTPGQGLQFLFEYFSETQRNKGNFPGRFSGRQFSNSRSEMNVSTLELGDSALYLCASSWFHRDREVGYTFGSGTRLTVV.

Turning to this clonotype: This sequence may be a read error, since a much larger clone differs from it by one base. The rearrangement joins TRBV4-2 to TRBJ2-2; TRBD2 matches at 8 bases. The CDR3 runs 15 residues. The V gene's germline CDR1 is LGHNA and CDR2 YNFKEQ. The CDR3 DNA follows: TGTGCCAGCAGCCAAGATCGGGGGGGGTCCGGGGACCTGTTTTTT. Amino acid sequence: CASSQDRGGSGDLFF.

This clonotype has ten or more counts. This chain links TRBV7-9 with TRBJ1-2; D may be TRBD1 (6 bases). Germline V gives CDR1 SEHNR, CDR2 FQNEAQ (reference sequence). This CDR3 has 12 residues. Trimming left V 8 bases short and J 7 bases short, with 14 bases between. CDR3 loop: CASGRDNRGYTF. In DNA form, the CDR3 reads TGTGCCAGCGGCCGGGACAACCGTGGCTACACCTTC.

This clonotype turned up a few times. The genes are TRBV12-3 or TRBV12-4 and TRBJ1-2; D is undetermined. Trimming pared 5 bases from V and 4 bases from J, leaving 11 bases between. The CDR3 loop spans 13 amino acids. CDR3 protein: CASSADPAYGYTF. The CDR3 DNA is TGTGCCAGCAGTGCGGACCCAGCCTATGGCTACACCTTC.

The chain recombines TRBV7-9 with TRBJ1-2; 7 bases agree with TRBD1. This CDR3 has 15 amino acids. Per germline, CDR1 SEHNR and CDR2 FQNEAQ (reference sequence). Trimming cost V 4 bases and J 9 bases; bases outside gene matches: 14. This chain's CDR3 is CASSSTGWAIFSYTF. DNA of the CDR3: TGTGCCAGCAGCTCGACAGGGTGGGCTATTTTTAGCTACACCTTC.

The chain joins TRBV4-1 to TRBJ1-5; D is ambiguous. Trimming removed 2 bases from V and 3 bases from J, with 8 bases in between. The CDR3 runs 14 residues. Germline V gene data show CDR1 as MGHRA and CDR2 as YSYEKL. DNA for the CDR3: TGCGCCAGCAGCCAACAGGTAGACAATCAGCCCCAGCATTTT. Its translation is CASSQQVDNQPQHF.